Below, 23 T cell receptor beta chains from the same sample are listed, as sequenced in a study of T cell responses to AZD1222 COVID-19 vaccine. The method was immunoSEQ multiplex PCR; TCRdb's version includes in-frame clones alone and lacks a portion of them. This sample has 150,000 to 180,000 clones, with 80% to 90% found just once. This specimen was peripheral blood, taken after recovery from COVID-19. These receptors came from an adult who had recovered from COVID-19.

V and J are TRBV12-3 or TRBV12-4 and TRBJ2-7, with unresolved D. The CDR3 has 13 residues. Trimming left V 1 base short and J 4 bases short, with 8 bases between. The CDR3 spells CASSLGSFYEQYF. As DNA, the CDR3 is TGTGCCAGCAGTTTAGGTAGCTTTTACGAGCAGTACTTC.

The genes are TRBV5-1 and TRBJ2-3; D remains ambiguous. The V end lost 0 bases, the J end lost 3 bases, and 11 bases lay between the germline ends. The CDR3 totals 15 residues. Germline V gives CDR1 SGHRS, CDR2 YFSETQ. DNA for the CDR3: TGCGCCAGCAGCTTGGTGGGGAACCCTACAGATACGCAGTATTTT. Its translation is CASSLVGNPTDTQYF.

V and J are TRBV5-6 and TRBJ2-2; D gene ambiguous. CDR3 length: 15 residues. Germline V lookup: CDR1 SGHDT, CDR2 YYEEEE. V was trimmed by 0 bases and J by 6 bases, leaving 12 bases between them. Here the CDR3 DNA reads TGTGCCAGCAGCTTGGTAGCTGGAGAGGCCGGGGAGCTGTTTTTT. It codes for CASSLVAGEAGELFF.

This clone was counted once. The CDR3 loop reads CATSRDRTPIYGYTF. Written as DNA, the CDR3 is TGTGCCACCAGCAGAGATCGGACACCTATCTATGGCTACACCTTC. The chain uses TRBV15 and TRBJ1-2; D may be TRBD1 (5 bases). The CDR3 sequence is 15 residues long. Trimming stripped 0 bases from V and 4 bases from J, with 12 bases between. Per germline, CDR1 LNHNV and CDR2 YYDKDF (reference sequence).

Only a few counts were recorded for this clone. V usage is TRBV7-2 and J usage is TRBJ2-2, with 12 bases that match TRBD2. The CDR3 contains 16 residues. V dropped 4 bases and J dropped 4; count of bases not matched to a gene: 4. Germline V gene lookup returns CDR1 SGHTA and CDR2 FQGNSA. CDR3 region: CASSSGLAGITGELFF. As DNA, the CDR3 is TGTGCCAGCAGCTCTGGACTAGCGGGAATCACCGGGGAGCTGTTTTTT.

V is TRBV11-2 and J is TRBJ1-2; D remains ambiguous. In germline, CDR1 is SGHAT, CDR2 FQNNGV. The CDR3 contains 13 residues. V was shortened by 1 base and J by 2 bases, with 5 bases between the two germline ends. CDR3 sequence: CASSLAANYGYTF. The CDR3 DNA follows: TGTGCCAGCAGCTTAGCTGCCAACTATGGCTACACCTTC.

The rearrangement links TRBV23-1 to TRBJ1-4, with 7 bases lining up with TRBD1. TRBV23-1 falls under the ORF class, with uncertain function. The V segment lost 4 bases and the J segment 5 bases; nucleotides outside the gene matches: 13. The length of the CDR3 is 17 residues. CDR3 region: CASSPRAGGGLNEKLFF. The DNA for the CDR3 is TGCGCCAGCAGTCCTCGCGCCGGAGGGGGCTTAAATGAAAAACTGTTTTTT.

This sequence joins TRBV15 and TRBJ2-7; a weak D match, TRBD2 (6 bases). The CDR3 has 13 amino acids. Germline CDR1 is LNHNV and CDR2 is YYDKDF (reference sequence). Trimming stripped 8 bases from V and 5 bases from J, with 16 bases between. The CDR3 sequence is CATALGLFDEQYF. Here the CDR3 DNA reads TGTGCCACCGCCCTGGGACTTTTCGACGAGCAGTACTTC.

The rearrangement joins TRBV3-1 (or the pseudogene TRBV3-2) to TRBJ2-3; 12 bases are shared with TRBD2. Germline CDR1 LGHDT, CDR2 YNNKEL (reference sequence). CDR3 length: 17 amino acids. V shed 3 bases, J shed 4 bases, and the junction held 8 bases outside the gene matches. CDR3 sequence: CASSHRTSGTVADTQYF. CDR3 nucleotides: TGTGCCAGCAGCCATCGGACTAGCGGGACGGTGGCAGATACGCAGTATTTT.

V gene TRBV19 combines with J gene TRBJ1-3; no clear D. This CDR3 has 16 amino acids. V shed 2 bases and J shed 0 bases, with 11 bases lying between them. Germline V gives CDR1 LNHDA, CDR2 SQIVND (reference sequence). The CDR3 is CASSIRKGGSGNTIYF. The CDR3 region has the DNA TGTGCCAGTAGTATAAGAAAAGGCGGCTCTGGAAACACCATATATTTT.

The chain is built from TRBV9 and TRBJ1-2; no firm D call. CDR1 and CDR2 (germline): SGDLS, YYNGEE. The CDR3 consists of 16 residues. Deletions cut 3 bases from V and 0 bases from J, with 15 bases between. The DNA for the CDR3 is TGTGCCAGCAGCGATGGGGAACGGTTAGCTAACTATGGCTACACCTTC. It yields the protein CASSDGERLANYGYTF.

The chain recombines TRBV7-8 with TRBJ2-7, with 12 nucleotides matching TRBD2. Germline loops: CDR1 SGHVS, CDR2 FQNEAQ. V was clipped by 3 bases and J by 3 bases; unmatched bases: 9. The CDR3 covers 17 residues. CDR3 DNA: TGTGCCAGCAGCTTTGGACTAGCGGGATACCGGCGCTACGAGCAGTACTTC. This translates into CASSFGLAGYRRYEQYF.

CDR3: CASSLGYGGYTGELFF. The CDR3 region has the DNA TGTGCCAGCAGCTTGGGTTACGGGGGTTACACCGGGGAGCTGTTTTTT. The chain has TRBV5-5 and TRBJ2-2; D might be TRBD2 (6 bases). Trimming stripped 0 bases from V and 3 bases from J, with 12 bases between. The CDR3 has 16 residues. Looked up from germline, CDR1 is SGHKS and CDR2 is YYEKEE (reference sequence).

J is TRBJ2-1 and V is TRBV6-1, with a possible D match to TRBD2 (5 bases). Germline V lookup: CDR1 MNHNS, CDR2 SASEGT. The CDR3 extends over 13 amino acids. Trimming pared 2 bases from V and 9 bases from J, leaving 11 bases between. The CDR3 DNA reads as TGTGCCAGCAGTGAACCTAGCCTGGCTGAGCAGTTCTTC. It codes for CASSEPSLAEQFF.

The chain is built from TRBV5-6 and TRBJ1-1; D is perhaps TRBD1 (5 bases). The germline V gene encodes CDR1 SGHDT and CDR2 YYEEEE. The V and J ends lost 1 base and 6 bases respectively, with 10 bases between them. This CDR3 spans 13 amino acids. As DNA, the CDR3 is TGTGCCAGCAGCTTGAGACAGACCGCTGAAGCTTTCTTT. Translation: CASSLRQTAEAFF.

As to this clone: Other DNA variants within this sample encode the same CDR3. The V and J genes are TRBV19 and TRBJ1-1; 7 bases line up with TRBD1. Germline loops: CDR1 LNHDA, CDR2 SQIVND (reference sequence). After removal of 3 bases from V and 6 bases from J, the junction contained 1 base not matched to a gene. This CDR3 is built from 12 residues. CDR3 sequence (DNA): TGTGCCAGTAGTATCAGGGGGGCTGAAGCTTTCTTT. Residues: CASSIRGAEAFF.

This chain uses TRBV28 with TRBJ1-1; TRBD1 might be the D (5 bases). The CDR3 runs to 15 residues. V was shortened by 2 bases and J by 3 bases, with 13 bases between the two germline ends. Germline-derived CDR1 and CDR2 are MDHEN and SYDVKM. The CDR3: CASSLPTPGHTEAFF. The CDR3 region has the DNA TGTGCCAGCAGTTTACCGACCCCGGGGCACACTGAAGCTTTCTTT.

The chain combines TRBV29-1 with TRBJ2-1; maybe TRBD2 (5 bases). The germline CDR1 and CDR2 sequences are SQVTM and ANQGSEA. Trimming took 7 bases from V and 8 from J, leaving 15 bases between them. The length of the CDR3 is 12 residues. The CDR3 spells CSDRGWADEQFF. The DNA of the CDR3 is TGCAGCGACCGCGGGTGGGCGGATGAGCAGTTCTTC.

The CDR3 DNA sequence: TGCGCCAGCAGCTTGGGAACAGTGAGCAATCAGCCCCAGCATTTT. The encoded protein is CASSLGTVSNQPQHF. The rearrangement joins TRBV5-1 to TRBJ1-5; no clear D gene. V was clipped by 0 bases and J by 1 base, with 8 bases between them. CDR1 is SGHRS, CDR2 YFSETQ, per germline. The CDR3 loop spans 15 amino acids.

J is TRBJ2-7 and V is TRBV7-7; D is uncertain. The V gene's germline CDR1 is SSHAT and CDR2 FNYEAQ (reference sequence). V lost 1 base to trimming and J lost 1 base, with 5 bases between them. This CDR3 comprises 13 residues. This CDR3 reads CASSLGDSYEQYF. For the CDR3, the DNA is TGTGCCAGCAGCTTAGGAGATTCCTACGAGCAGTACTTC.

The CDR3 nucleotides read TGCGCCAGCAGCCAAGAGGAGGGGGAGGGAGGAAACACCATATATTTT. This encodes CASSQEEGEGGNTIYF. The chain recombines TRBV4-1 with TRBJ1-3; possible D gene TRBD1, 6 bases. Trimming removed 0 bases at V and 4 bases at J, with 13 bases between. The CDR3 extends over 16 amino acids. Germline loops: CDR1 MGHRA, CDR2 YSYEKL.

The J gene is TRBJ2-3, the V gene TRBV7-3, with 9 positions matching TRBD1. The V segment lost 0 bases and the J segment 7 bases; nucleotides outside the gene matches: 5. CDR3 length: 15 residues. Germline loops: CDR1 SGHTA, CDR2 FQGTGA. CDR3: CASSLTTGGMNTQYF. The CDR3 coding sequence is TGTGCCAGCAGCTTAACGACAGGGGGGATGAATACGCAGTATTTT. Based on the CDR3 plus reference TRBV7-3 and TRBJ2-3, the full variable domain is GAGVSQTPSNKVTEKGKYVELRCDPISGHTALYWYRQSLGQGPEFLIYFQGTGAADDSGLPNDRFFAVRPEGSVSTLKIQRTERGDSAVYLCASSLTTGGMNTQYFGPGTRLTVL.

Only one count was recorded for this clone. This CDR3 reads CASSPRDLDYEQYF. CDR3 coding DNA: TGCGCCAGCAGCCCCCGGGACCTTGACTACGAGCAGTACTTC. V is TRBV5-1 and J is TRBJ2-7, with D perhaps given as TRBD1 or TRBD2 (5 bases each). CDR3 length: 14 amino acids. CDR1 SGHRS and CDR2 YFSETQ come from the germline V gene. V shed 4 bases and J shed 3 bases, with 14 bases lying between them.